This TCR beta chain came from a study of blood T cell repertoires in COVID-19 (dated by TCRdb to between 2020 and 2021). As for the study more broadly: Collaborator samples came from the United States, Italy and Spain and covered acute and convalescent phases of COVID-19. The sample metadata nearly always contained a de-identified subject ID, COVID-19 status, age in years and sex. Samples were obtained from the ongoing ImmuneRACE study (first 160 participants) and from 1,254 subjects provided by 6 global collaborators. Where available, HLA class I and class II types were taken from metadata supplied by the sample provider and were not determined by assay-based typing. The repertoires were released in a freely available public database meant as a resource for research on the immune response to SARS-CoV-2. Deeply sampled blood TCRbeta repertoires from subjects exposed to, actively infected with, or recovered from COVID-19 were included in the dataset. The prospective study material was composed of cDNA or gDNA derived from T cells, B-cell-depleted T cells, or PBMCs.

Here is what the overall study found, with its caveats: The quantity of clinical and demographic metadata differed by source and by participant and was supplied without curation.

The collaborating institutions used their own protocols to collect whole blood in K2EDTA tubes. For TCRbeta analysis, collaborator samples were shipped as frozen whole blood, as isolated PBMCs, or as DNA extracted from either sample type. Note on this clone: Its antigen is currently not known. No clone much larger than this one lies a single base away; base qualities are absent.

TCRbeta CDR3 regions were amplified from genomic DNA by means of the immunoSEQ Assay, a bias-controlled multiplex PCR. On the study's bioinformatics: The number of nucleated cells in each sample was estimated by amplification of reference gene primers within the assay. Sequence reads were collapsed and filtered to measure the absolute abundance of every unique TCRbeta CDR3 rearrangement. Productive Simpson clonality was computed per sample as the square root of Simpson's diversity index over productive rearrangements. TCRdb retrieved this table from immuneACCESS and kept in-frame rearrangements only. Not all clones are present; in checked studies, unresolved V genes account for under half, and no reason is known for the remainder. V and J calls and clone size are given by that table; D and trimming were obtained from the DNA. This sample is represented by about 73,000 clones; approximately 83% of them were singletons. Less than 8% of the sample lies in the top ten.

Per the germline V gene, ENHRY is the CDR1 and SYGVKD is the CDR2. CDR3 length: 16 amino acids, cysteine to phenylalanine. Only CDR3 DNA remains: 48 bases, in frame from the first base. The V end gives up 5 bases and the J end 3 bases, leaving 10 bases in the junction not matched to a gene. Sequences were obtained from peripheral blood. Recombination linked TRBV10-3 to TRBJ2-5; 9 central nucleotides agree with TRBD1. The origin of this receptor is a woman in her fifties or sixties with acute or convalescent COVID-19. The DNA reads TGTGCCATCAGTCCGGGGACAGGGAACAGAAAAGAGACCCAGTACTTC. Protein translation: CAISPGTGNRKETQYF.